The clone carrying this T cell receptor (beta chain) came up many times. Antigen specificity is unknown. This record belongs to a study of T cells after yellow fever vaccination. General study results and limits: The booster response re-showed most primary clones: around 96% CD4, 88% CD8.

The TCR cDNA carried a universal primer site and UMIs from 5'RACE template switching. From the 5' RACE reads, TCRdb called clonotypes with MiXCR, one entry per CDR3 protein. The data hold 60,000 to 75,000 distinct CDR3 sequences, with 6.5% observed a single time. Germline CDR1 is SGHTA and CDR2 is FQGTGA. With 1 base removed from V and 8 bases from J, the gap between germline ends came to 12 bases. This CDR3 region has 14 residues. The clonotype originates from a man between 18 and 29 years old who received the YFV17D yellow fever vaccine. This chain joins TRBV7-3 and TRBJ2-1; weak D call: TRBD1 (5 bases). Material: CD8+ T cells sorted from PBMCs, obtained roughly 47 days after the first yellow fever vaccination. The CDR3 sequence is CASSLRGQGHEQFF. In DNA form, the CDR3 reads TGTGCCAGCAGCTTAAGGGGCCAGGGCCATGAGCAGTTCTTC. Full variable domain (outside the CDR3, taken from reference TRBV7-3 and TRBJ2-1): GAGVSQTPSNKVTEKGKYVELRCDPISGHTALYWYRQSLGQGPEFLIYFQGTGAADDSGLPNDRFFAVRPEGSVSTLKIQRTERGDSAVYLCASSLRGQGHEQFFGPGTRLTVL.